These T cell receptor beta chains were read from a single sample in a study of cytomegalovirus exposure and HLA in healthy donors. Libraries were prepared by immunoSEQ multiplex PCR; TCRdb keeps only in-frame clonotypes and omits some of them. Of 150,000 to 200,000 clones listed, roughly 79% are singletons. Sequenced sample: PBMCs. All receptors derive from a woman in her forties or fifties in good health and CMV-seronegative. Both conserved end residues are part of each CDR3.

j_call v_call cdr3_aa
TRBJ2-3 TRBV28 CASRGGGAIADTQYF
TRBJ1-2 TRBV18 CASSLRHSGTAENYGYTF
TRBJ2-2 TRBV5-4 CASSWSGRLNTGELFF
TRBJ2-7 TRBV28 CASSLRGSYEQYF
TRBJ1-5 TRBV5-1 CASSPGSGNQPQHF
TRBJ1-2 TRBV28 CASRAPGNYGYTF
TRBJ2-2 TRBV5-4 CASSFDTGELFF
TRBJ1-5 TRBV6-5 CASTERVGNQPQHF
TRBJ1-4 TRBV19 CASSIEDSSPGEKLFF
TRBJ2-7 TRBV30 CAWSSEEHYEQYF
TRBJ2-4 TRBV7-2 CASSLDGGADIQYF
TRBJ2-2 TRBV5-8 CATPNLTGTSGELFF
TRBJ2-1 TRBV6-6 CASSYSGGGGKEQFF
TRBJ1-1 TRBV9 CASSDGTDLNTEAFF
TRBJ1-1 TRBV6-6 CASSTRDRPGGTEAFF
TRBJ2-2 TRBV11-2 CASSSNNGANTGELFF
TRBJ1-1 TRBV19 CASSIQGLDTEAFF
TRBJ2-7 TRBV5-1 CASSLGGQGRTYEQYF
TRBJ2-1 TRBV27 CASSRRGQGVIGFF
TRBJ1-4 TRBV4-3 CASSQDVGRGSYNEKLFF
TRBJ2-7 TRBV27 CASRTSGRPHEQYF
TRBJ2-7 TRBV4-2 CASSQLWETTRNSYEQYF
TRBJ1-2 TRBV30 CAWSRGGQVNYGYTF
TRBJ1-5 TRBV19 CATGEDSNQPQHF
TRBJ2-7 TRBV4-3 CASSQDPAGSGSYEQYF
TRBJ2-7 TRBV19 CASSPALSSSYEQYF
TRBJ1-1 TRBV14 CASSQARGGATEAFF
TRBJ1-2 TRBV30 CAWRRTGTGGQSNYGYTF
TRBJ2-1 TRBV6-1 CASRTSGVDEQFF
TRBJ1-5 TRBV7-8 CASSATPVLGNQPQHF
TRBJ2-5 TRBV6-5 CASNSGAGETQYF
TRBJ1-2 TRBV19 CARNGNRGDYTF
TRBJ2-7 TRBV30 CAWSDRGGEQYF
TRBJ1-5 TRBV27 CASRKQGNNQPQHF
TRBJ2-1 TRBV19 CASSRSGGYDEQFF
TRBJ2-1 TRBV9 CASSVPSGSGYNEQFF
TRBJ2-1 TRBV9 CASSGGLAGGESSYNEQFF
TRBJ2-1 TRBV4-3 CASSPRLAGGLWSYNEQFF
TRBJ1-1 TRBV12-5 CASGLVAWTGTGYTDTEAFF
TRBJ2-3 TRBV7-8 CASSLRPGQGISNTDTQYF
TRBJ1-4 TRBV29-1 CSISGETNEKLFF
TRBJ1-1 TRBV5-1 CASSLGLRNTEAFF
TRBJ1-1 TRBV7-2 CASSLLPWAEGTEAFF
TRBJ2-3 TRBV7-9 CASSRRLAGLDTDTQYF
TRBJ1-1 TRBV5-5 CASSSMVEGEAFF